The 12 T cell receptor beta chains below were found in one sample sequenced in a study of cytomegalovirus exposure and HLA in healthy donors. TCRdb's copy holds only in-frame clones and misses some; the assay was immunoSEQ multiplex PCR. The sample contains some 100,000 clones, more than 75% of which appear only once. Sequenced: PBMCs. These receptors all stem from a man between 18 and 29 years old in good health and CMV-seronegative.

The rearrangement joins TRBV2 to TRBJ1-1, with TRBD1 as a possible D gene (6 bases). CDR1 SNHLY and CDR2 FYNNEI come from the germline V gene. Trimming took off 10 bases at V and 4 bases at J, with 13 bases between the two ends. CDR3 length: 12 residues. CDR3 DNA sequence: TGTGCCACCCTACAGGGTGGCACTGAAGCTTTCTTT. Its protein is CATLQGGTEAFF.

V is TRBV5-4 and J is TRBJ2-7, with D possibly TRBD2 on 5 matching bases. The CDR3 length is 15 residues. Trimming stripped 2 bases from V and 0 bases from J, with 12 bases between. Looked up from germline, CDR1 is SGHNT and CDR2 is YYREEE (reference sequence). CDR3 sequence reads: CASSFGRASSYEQYF. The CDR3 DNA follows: TGTGCCAGCAGCTTTGGGCGGGCCTCCTCCTACGAGCAGTACTTC.

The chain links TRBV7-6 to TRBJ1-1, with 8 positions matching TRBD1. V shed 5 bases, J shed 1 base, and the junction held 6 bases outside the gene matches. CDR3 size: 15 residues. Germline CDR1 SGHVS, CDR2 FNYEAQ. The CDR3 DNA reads TGTGCCAGCAGCCCCGGGACAGGAAAGAACACTGAAGCTTTCTTT. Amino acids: CASSPGTGKNTEAFF. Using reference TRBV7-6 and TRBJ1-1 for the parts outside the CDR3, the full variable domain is GAGVSQSPRYKVTKRGQDVALRCDPISGHVSLYWYRQALGQGPEFLTYFNYEAQQDKSGLPNDRFSAERPEGSISTLTIQRTEQRDSAMYRCASSPGTGKNTEAFFGQGTRLTVV.

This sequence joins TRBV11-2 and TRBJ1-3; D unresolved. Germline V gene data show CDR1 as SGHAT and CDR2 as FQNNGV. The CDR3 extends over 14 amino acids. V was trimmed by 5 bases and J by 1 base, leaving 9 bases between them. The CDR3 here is CASSLSVSGNTIYF. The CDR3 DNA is TGTGCCAGCAGCCTTAGCGTATCTGGAAACACCATATATTTT.

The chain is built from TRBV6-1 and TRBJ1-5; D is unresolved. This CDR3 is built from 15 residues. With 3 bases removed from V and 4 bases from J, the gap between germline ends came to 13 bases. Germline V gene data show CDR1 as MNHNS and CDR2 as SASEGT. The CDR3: CASSEGSSLNQPQHF. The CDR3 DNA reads TGTGCCAGCAGTGAGGGCTCATCCTTGAATCAGCCCCAGCATTTT.

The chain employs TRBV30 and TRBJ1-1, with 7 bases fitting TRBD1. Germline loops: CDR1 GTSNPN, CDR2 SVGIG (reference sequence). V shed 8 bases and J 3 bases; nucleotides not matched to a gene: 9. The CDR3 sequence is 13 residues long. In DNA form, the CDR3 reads TGTGCCGGACAGGTCAAGCGTGACACTGAAGCTTTCTTT. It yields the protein CAGQVKRDTEAFF.

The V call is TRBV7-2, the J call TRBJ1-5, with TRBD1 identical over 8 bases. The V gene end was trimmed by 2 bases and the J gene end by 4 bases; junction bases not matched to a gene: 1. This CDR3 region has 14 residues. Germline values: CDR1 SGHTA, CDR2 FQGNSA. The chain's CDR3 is CASSLYRGNQPQHF. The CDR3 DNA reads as TGTGCCAGCAGCTTATACAGGGGGAATCAGCCCCAGCATTTT.

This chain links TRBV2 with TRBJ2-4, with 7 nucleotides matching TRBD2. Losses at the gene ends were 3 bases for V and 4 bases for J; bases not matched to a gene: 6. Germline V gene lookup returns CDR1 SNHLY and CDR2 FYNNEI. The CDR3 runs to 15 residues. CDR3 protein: CASSEGLAGKNIQYF. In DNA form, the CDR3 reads TGTGCCAGCAGTGAGGGTTTAGCGGGTAAAAACATTCAGTACTTC.

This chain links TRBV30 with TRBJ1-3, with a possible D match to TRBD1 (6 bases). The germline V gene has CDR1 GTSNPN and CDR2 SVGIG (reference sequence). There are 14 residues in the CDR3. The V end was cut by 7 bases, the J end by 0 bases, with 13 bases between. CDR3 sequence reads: CASKQGHSGNTIYF. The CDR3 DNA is TGTGCCTCCAAACAGGGTCACTCTGGAAACACCATATATTTT. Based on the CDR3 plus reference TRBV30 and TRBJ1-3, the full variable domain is SQTIHQWPATLVQPVGSPLSLECTVEGTSNPNLYWYRQAAGRGLQLLFYSVGIGQISSEVPQNLSASRPQDRQFILSSKKLLLSDSGFYLCASKQGHSGNTIYFGEGSWLTVV.

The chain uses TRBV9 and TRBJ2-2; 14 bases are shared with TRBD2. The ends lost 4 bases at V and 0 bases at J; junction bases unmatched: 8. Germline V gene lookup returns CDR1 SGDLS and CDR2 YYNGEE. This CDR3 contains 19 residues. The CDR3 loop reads CASSPQGLAGDPNTGELFF. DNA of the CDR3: TGTGCCAGCAGCCCCCAGGGACTAGCGGGGGACCCGAACACCGGGGAGCTGTTTTTT.

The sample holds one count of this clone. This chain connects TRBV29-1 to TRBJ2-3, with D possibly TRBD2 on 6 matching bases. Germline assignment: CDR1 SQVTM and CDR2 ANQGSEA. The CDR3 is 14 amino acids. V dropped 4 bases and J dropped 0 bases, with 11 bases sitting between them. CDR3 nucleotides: TGCAGCGTTGTGGTAGCGGCTAGCACAGATACGCAGTATTTT. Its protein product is CSVVVAASTDTQYF.

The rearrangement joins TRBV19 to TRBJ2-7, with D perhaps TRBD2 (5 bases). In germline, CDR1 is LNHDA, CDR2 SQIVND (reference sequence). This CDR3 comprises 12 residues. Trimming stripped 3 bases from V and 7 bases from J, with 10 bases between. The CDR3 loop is CASSIGPGEQYF. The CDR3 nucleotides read TGTGCCAGTAGTATCGGTCCGGGAGAGCAGTACTTC.